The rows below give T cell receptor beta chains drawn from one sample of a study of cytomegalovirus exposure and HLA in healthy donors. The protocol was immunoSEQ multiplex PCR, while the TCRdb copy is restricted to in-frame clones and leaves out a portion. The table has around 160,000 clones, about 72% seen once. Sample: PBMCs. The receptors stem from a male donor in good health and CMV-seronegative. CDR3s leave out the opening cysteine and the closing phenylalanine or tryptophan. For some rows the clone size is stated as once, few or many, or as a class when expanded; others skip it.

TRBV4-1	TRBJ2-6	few	ASSPYSGANVLT
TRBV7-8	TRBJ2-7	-	ASSSGTGRINEQY
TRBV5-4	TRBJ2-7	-	ASSLEREGYEQY
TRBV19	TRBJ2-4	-	ASSPPWPSAKNIQY
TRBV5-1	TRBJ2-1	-	ASSRNRDSSYNEQF
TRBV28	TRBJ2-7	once	ASTSGRPTYEQY
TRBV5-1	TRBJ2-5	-	ASSYVTSGTETQY
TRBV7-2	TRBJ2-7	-	ASSLESGALEQY
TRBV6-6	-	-	ASLSGTREQY
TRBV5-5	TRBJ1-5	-	ASSLGRLGNQPQH